The 28 T cell receptor beta chains listed next were all sequenced from one sample in a study of blood T cell repertoires in COVID-19. Assay: immunoSEQ multiplex PCR; the TCRdb copy retains only in-frame clones and omits some. The sample lists fewer than 90,000 clones, more than 75% occurring once. The sample consisted of peripheral blood. Receptors were obtained from a human donor in a cohort sampled during active COVID-19.

V usage is TRBV4-1 and J usage is TRBJ2-5; 11 bases are a match to TRBD2. This CDR3 is built from 17 residues. Germline V gene lookup returns CDR1 MGHRA and CDR2 YSYEKL. Trimming at V came to 1 base and at J to 3 bases, leaving 7 bases not matched to a gene. CDR3 nucleotides: TGCGCCAGCAGCCAAGGGGCTAGCGGGGGGTCCAAAGAGACCCAGTACTTC. This translates into CASSQGASGGSKETQYF.

This clone has just one count. The chain has TRBV7-8 and TRBJ1-1; D is perhaps TRBD1 (5 bases). Germline V gene data show CDR1 as SGHVS and CDR2 as FQNEAQ. V shed 5 bases and J shed 0 bases, with 16 bases lying between them. This CDR3 is built from 16 residues. The CDR3 sequence is CASSIRDSRMNTEAFF. DNA of the CDR3: TGTGCCAGCAGCATCCGGGACTCGCGTATGAACACTGAAGCTTTCTTT.

The chain is built from TRBV24-1 and TRBJ2-7; D remains unclear. The germline V and J ends were trimmed by 9 bases and 5 bases, with 16 bases remaining between them. Germline V gene sequence: CDR1 KGHDR, CDR2 SFDVKD. The CDR3 spans 13 residues. The CDR3 region has the DNA TGTGCCACCTCTGATCCTTTTCGGGACGAGCAGTACTTC. Translating it yields CATSDPFRDEQYF.

Worth noting for this clone: The junction and the germline gene differ at one end; a read error may be behind it. The CDR3 is CASSLAYRGTRYGYTF. CDR3 nucleotide sequence: TGTGCTAGCAGCTTAGCGTACAGGGGGACCCGCTATGGCTACACCTTC. The rearrangement uses TRBV7-7 and TRBJ1-2, with 8 bases that match TRBD1. This CDR3 has 16 amino acids. Germline V gene sequence: CDR1 SSHAT, CDR2 FNYEAQ (reference sequence).

The rearrangement uses TRBV18 and TRBJ1-1, with D perhaps matching TRBD1 (6 bases). The ends were cut back, 1 base at V and 8 bases at J, with 8 bases in the middle. This CDR3 contains 12 residues. Looked up from germline, CDR1 is KGHSH and CDR2 is LQKENI. CDR3 nucleotides: TGTGCCAGCTCACCACAAAGGGGGGAAGCTTTCTTT. Amino acids: CASSPQRGEAFF.

The count of this clone is one. The J gene is TRBJ1-1, the V gene TRBV11-2, with D unresolved. CDR1 and CDR2 (germline): SGHAT, FQNNGV. Trimming removed 2 bases from V and 11 bases from J, with 9 bases in between. This CDR3 spans 11 amino acids. CDR3 region: CASSLFSGAFF. The CDR3 nucleotides read TGTGCCAGCAGCTTATTCAGCGGGGCTTTCTTT.

This rearrangement joins TRBV6-1 to TRBJ1-5; D unclear. CDR1 and CDR2 (germline): MNHNS, SASEGT. V was trimmed by 2 bases and J by 7 bases, leaving 9 bases between them. This CDR3 contains 13 residues. The CDR3 loop is CASSETSRQPQHF. DNA of the CDR3: TGTGCCAGCAGTGAAACCTCGAGGCAGCCCCAGCATTTT.

The chain is built from TRBV6-5 and TRBJ2-1, with 7 bases that match TRBD2. This CDR3 has 16 amino acids. V shed 0 bases and J 7 bases; nucleotides not matched to a gene: 9. Germline CDR1 MNHEY, CDR2 SVGAGI. This chain's CDR3 is CASSYSGGRAENEQFF. DNA of the CDR3: TGTGCCAGCAGTTACTCCGGGGGGAGGGCCGAAAATGAGCAGTTCTTC.

As DNA, the CDR3 is TGTGCCAGCAGGAGACTAGCGGAGAACACCGGGGAGCTGTTTTTT. Its protein product is CASRRLAENTGELFF. This rearrangement joins TRBV7-8 to TRBJ2-2; 9 bases map to TRBD2. Looked up from germline, CDR1 is SGHVS and CDR2 is FQNEAQ. CDR3 length equals 15 residues. V was clipped by 6 bases and J by 1 base; unmatched bases: 3. Filled out from reference TRBV7-8 and TRBJ2-2, the complete variable domain reads GAGVSQSPRYKVAKRGQDVALRCDPISGHVSLFWYQQALGQGPEFLTYFQNEAQLDKSGLPSDRFFAERPEGSVSTLKIQRTQQEDSAVYLCASRRLAENTGELFFGEGSRLTVL.

V is TRBV2 and J is TRBJ2-6; a weak D match, TRBD2 (5 bases). The CDR3 covers 14 residues. CDR1 SNHLY and CDR2 FYNNEI come from the germline V gene. The ends were cut back, 5 bases at V and 5 bases at J, with 10 bases in the middle. CDR3 sequence reads: CASSSSGWANVLTF. For the CDR3, the DNA is TGTGCCAGCAGTTCCAGCGGATGGGCCAACGTCCTGACTTTC. The full variable domain, completed using reference TRBV2 and TRBJ2-6, is EPEVTQTPSHQVTQMGQEVILRCVPISNHLYFYWYRQILGQKVEFLVSFYNNEISEKSEIFDDQFSVERPDGSNFTLKIRSTKLEDSAMYFCASSSSGWANVLTFGAGSRLTVL.

The rearrangement uses TRBV20-1 and TRBJ1-5; unclear D gene. This CDR3 comprises 14 residues. From germline, CDR1 is DFQATT and CDR2 SNEGSKA (reference sequence). The V and J ends lost 3 bases and 8 bases respectively, with 17 bases between them. Here the CDR3 DNA reads TGCAGTGCTAGTTACGGCCAGGTTGTTAAGCCCCAGCATTTT. Protein sequence: CSASYGQVVKPQHF.

This chain joins TRBV6-2 or TRBV6-3 and TRBJ1-5; possible D gene TRBD1, 6 bases. The V and J ends lost 5 bases and 5 bases respectively, with 13 bases between them. Germline lookup yields CDR1 MNHEY and CDR2 SVGEGT. The CDR3 has 14 amino acids. The CDR3: CASSQTGQDQPQHF. The CDR3 DNA reads TGTGCCAGCAGTCAAACAGGGCAGGATCAGCCCCAGCATTTT.

CDR3 in DNA: TGTGCCAGCAGTGACTCAGGGAGTAACTATGGCTACACCTTC. This sequence encodes CASSDSGSNYGYTF. This chain joins TRBV6-4 and TRBJ1-2; D is unclear. Germline CDR1 and CDR2: MRHNA and SNTAGT. The ends were cut back, 0 bases at V and 1 base at J, with 6 bases in the middle. CDR3 length: 14 residues.

The rearrangement joins TRBV28 to TRBJ1-2; D is ambiguous. This CDR3 comprises 14 residues. Trimming removed 3 bases at V and 2 bases at J, with 10 bases between. Germline values: CDR1 MDHEN, CDR2 SYDVKM. CDR3 sequence (DNA): TGTGCCAGCAGTTTTGGTTCAGTGAACTATGGCTACACCTTC. This sequence encodes CASSFGSVNYGYTF.

J is TRBJ2-7 and V is TRBV11-2; TRBD2 is a possible D gene (5 bases). Germline CDR1 and CDR2: SGHAT and FQNNGV. V lost 6 bases and J lost 4, with 16 bases in between. The CDR3 has 14 amino acids. CDR3 DNA sequence: TGTGCCAGCAGGTCACTAGGGTATTTGTACGAGCAGTACTTC. This sequence encodes CASRSLGYLYEQYF.

This sequence joins TRBV18 and TRBJ1-5, with 8 bases that match TRBD1. The CDR3 covers 14 residues. V shed 3 bases, J shed 9 bases, and the junction held 7 bases outside the gene matches. Germline CDR1 is KGHSH and CDR2 is LQKENI. The CDR3 here is CASSPGQGERPQHF. CDR3 DNA: TGTGCCAGCTCACCTGGACAGGGAGAAAGGCCCCAGCATTTT.

This chain connects TRBV5-4 to TRBJ2-5; TRBD2 aligns across 13 bases. Germline V gene sequence: CDR1 SGHNT, CDR2 YYREEE (reference sequence). With 4 bases clipped from V and 5 bases from J, the junction kept 5 bases outside the gene matches. The CDR3 contains 15 residues. The CDR3 DNA reads as TGTGCCAGCAGCGTACTAGCGGGGGGGCCGGAGACCCAGTACTTC. As protein: CASSVLAGGPETQYF. The whole variable domain, remainder taken from reference TRBV5-4 and TRBJ2-5, is ETGVTQSPTHLIKTRGQQVTLRCSSQSGHNTVSWYQQALGQGPQFIFQYYREEENGRGNFPPRFSGLQFPNYSSELNVNALELDDSALYLCASSVLAGGPETQYFGPGTRLLVL.

Only one count was recorded for this clone. The rearrangement links TRBV4-2 to TRBJ2-7; D perhaps matches TRBD1 (6 bases). The V end was cut by 0 bases, the J end by 7 bases, with 19 bases between. Per the germline V gene, CDR1 is LGHNA and CDR2 is YNFKEQ. This CDR3 has 16 amino acids. Here the CDR3 reads CASSQDWARTAGEQYF. The CDR3, as DNA: TGTGCCAGCAGCCAAGATTGGGCCCGGACAGCTGGAGAGCAGTACTTC.

This chain connects TRBV6-5 to TRBJ1-3; the D is unclear. The CDR3 is made up of 14 amino acids. Trimming removed 7 bases at V and 4 bases at J, with 14 bases between. CDR1 is MNHEY and CDR2 is SVGAGI in the germline V gene. The DNA of the CDR3 is TGTGCCAGCACCCAACTAGCGGCGGGAAACACCATATATTTT. Encoded protein: CASTQLAAGNTIYF.

The chain couples TRBV11-3 to TRBJ2-3, with 8 positions matching TRBD2. This CDR3 has 14 amino acids. Germline V lookup: CDR1 SGHNT, CDR2 YENEEA. Trimming took 5 bases from V and 11 from J; bases not matched to a gene: 12. CDR3 DNA sequence: TGTGCCAGCAGCAACCAGGCGGGGGGTGTAGGGCAGTATTTT. Protein sequence: CASSNQAGGVGQYF.

This chain connects TRBV15 to TRBJ1-4; the D gene is possibly TRBD1 (5 bases). Germline values: CDR1 LNHNV, CDR2 YYDKDF (reference sequence). Trimming shortened V by 0 bases and J by 4 bases, and 15 bases separated the two germline ends. The CDR3 contains 17 residues. CDR3 coding DNA: TGTGCCACCAGCAGAGATCTCTCGGGACTGCTTAATGAAAAACTGTTTTTT. The encoded protein is CATSRDLSGLLNEKLFF. Together with reference TRBV15 and TRBJ1-4, the CDR3 gives the full variable domain: DAMVIQNPRYQVTQFGKPVTLSCSQTLNHNVMYWYQQKSSQAPKLLFHYYDKDFNNEADTPDNFQSRRPNTSFCFLDIRSPGLGDTAMYLCATSRDLSGLLNEKLFFGSGTQLSVL.

J is TRBJ2-7 and V is TRBV2, with 7 bases fitting TRBD1. The CDR3 runs to 13 residues. J gave up 11 bases and V 4 bases, and 11 bases lay outside the gene matches. Germline V gene sequence: CDR1 SNHLY, CDR2 FYNNEI. The CDR3 DNA sequence: TGTGCCAGCAGTGGTCCGGACAGGATAACTGAGTACTTC. It is translated as CASSGPDRITEYF.

V and J are TRBV28 and TRBJ1-4; TRBD1 matches at 8 bases. The germline gives CDR1 MDHEN, CDR2 SYDVKM. This CDR3 has 14 amino acids. The V gene end was trimmed by 6 bases and the J gene end by 8 bases; junction bases not matched to a gene: 8. CDR3 in DNA: TGTGCCAGCAGCTCGACAGGGGCGGACGAAAAACTGTTTTTT. This codes for CASSSTGADEKLFF.

The rearrangement joins TRBV28 to TRBJ1-1, with D unclear. Germline assignment: CDR1 MDHEN and CDR2 SYDVKM. Trimming took 3 bases from V and 4 from J, leaving 9 bases between them. The CDR3 is 13 residues long. The CDR3 loop reads CASSFPRSTEAFF. In nucleotides, the CDR3 is TGTGCCAGCAGTTTCCCTCGTTCCACTGAAGCTTTCTTT.

The CDR3 bases are TGTGCCAGCAGCCAACTAGCGGGGGGCACCAGCACAGATACGCAGTATTTT. Translated: CASSQLAGGTSTDTQYF. The chain couples TRBV5-6 to TRBJ2-3; TRBD2 matches 12 bases. Germline values: CDR1 SGHDT, CDR2 YYEEEE. The CDR3 consists of 17 residues. V dropped 4 bases and J dropped 0; count of bases not matched to a gene: 6.

The chain has TRBV19 and TRBJ1-5; the D is unclear. Trimming left V 3 bases short and J 6 bases short, with 12 bases between. Germline loops: CDR1 LNHDA, CDR2 SQIVND (reference sequence). This CDR3 contains 14 residues. The CDR3 here is CASSIKAASQPQHF. CDR3 nucleotides: TGTGCCAGTAGTATTAAAGCCGCGAGTCAGCCCCAGCATTTT.

This rearrangement joins TRBV5-3 to TRBJ2-5; 8 nucleotides line up with TRBD2. TRBV5-3 is marked as an open reading frame, function uncertain. This CDR3 is 14 amino acids long. V lost 6 bases, J lost 5 bases, and 9 bases stayed unmatched. Here the CDR3 reads CARTSERGMETQYF. CDR3 DNA sequence: TGTGCCAGAACGTCTGAGCGGGGGATGGAGACCCAGTACTTC.

The chain employs TRBV10-3 and TRBJ2-7; D unclear. Germline CDR1 and CDR2: ENHRY and SYGVKD. V lost 3 bases and J 5 bases, leaving 8 bases between the germline ends. This CDR3 contains 12 residues. The CDR3 spells CAISEAADEQYF. The CDR3 region has the DNA TGTGCCATCAGTGAAGCCGCGGACGAGCAGTACTTC.